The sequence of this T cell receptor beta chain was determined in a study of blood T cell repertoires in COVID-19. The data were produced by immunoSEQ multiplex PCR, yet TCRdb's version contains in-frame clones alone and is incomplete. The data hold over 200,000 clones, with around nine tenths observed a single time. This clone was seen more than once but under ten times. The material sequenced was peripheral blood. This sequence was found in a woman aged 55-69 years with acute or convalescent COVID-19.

CDR3 bases: TGTGCCAGCAGCCCGCGTAGTCCTGCATACGAGCAGTACTTC. Its protein is CASSPRSPAYEQYF. V is TRBV9 and J is TRBJ2-7; D uncertain. The CDR3 covers 14 residues. The V gene lost 4 bases and the J gene lost 4 bases, with 15 bases spanning the gap. The V gene's germline CDR1 is SGDLS and CDR2 YYNGEE.